This entry lists 15 T cell receptor beta chains sequenced from one sample in a study of blood T cell repertoires in COVID-19. Some clones are missing from TCRdb's copy, which holds only in-frame ones; the method was immunoSEQ multiplex PCR. The top ten hold 6.2% of the sample, which has 35,000 to 50,000 clones, less than 70% seen once. Sequences were obtained from peripheral blood. All receptors derive from a man at least 80 years old with acute or convalescent COVID-19.

The genes are TRBV7-9 and TRBJ1-1, with a weak D call TRBD1 (6 bases). The CDR3 spans 14 residues. Germline assignment: CDR1 SEHNR and CDR2 FQNEAQ (reference sequence). With 11 bases removed from V and 2 bases from J, the gap between germline ends came to 18 bases. CDR3 coding DNA: TGTGCCGGCCCCCTAGGACAGATAAACACTGAAGCTTTCTTT. This encodes CAGPLGQINTEAFF.

The gene calls are TRBV7-8 and TRBJ1-4; TRBD1 matches at 7 bases. This CDR3 comprises 15 residues. V gave up 6 bases and J gave up 3 bases; unmatched junction bases: 7. CDR1 is SGHVS and CDR2 is FQNEAQ in the germline V gene. Written as DNA, the CDR3 is TGTGCCAGCAGTTCCACCGGGACAGCTAATGAAAAACTGTTTTTT. It translates to CASSSTGTANEKLFF.

The V gene is TRBV10-3, the J gene TRBJ2-7; D is possibly TRBD2 (5 bases). Germline V gene data show CDR1 as ENHRY and CDR2 as SYGVKD. This CDR3 is 15 amino acids long. Between the trimmed V and J ends, which lost 4 bases and 0 bases, there was a span of 13 bases. CDR3 loop: CAISGTSGVSYEQYF. CDR3 bases: TGTGCCATCAGTGGGACTTCAGGAGTCTCCTACGAGCAGTACTTC.

The V and J genes are TRBV5-5 and TRBJ2-7, with 7 positions matching TRBD1. V lost 3 bases, J lost 1 base, and 16 bases stayed unmatched. CDR3 length equals 18 residues. Germline V CDR1 and CDR2: SGHKS, YYEKEE (reference sequence). The CDR3, as DNA: TGTGCCAGCAGCTCAGACAACCCGGGACAGTGGAATTCCTACGAGCAGTACTTC. The encoded protein is CASSSDNPGQWNSYEQYF.

J is TRBJ1-1 and V is TRBV9, with D possibly matching TRBD1 (5 bases). The V gene's germline CDR1 is SGDLS and CDR2 YYNGEE. This CDR3 comprises 14 residues. V was cut by 6 bases and J by 5 bases, with 17 bases left in between. This CDR3 is CASTPGGVETEAFF. The CDR3 nucleotides are TGTGCCAGCACCCCCGGGGGGGTGGAGACTGAAGCTTTCTTT.

This chain joins TRBV7-2 and TRBJ1-2, with D uncertain. Germline CDR1 is SGHTA and CDR2 is FQGNSA. V was shortened by 5 bases and J by 5 bases, with 12 bases between the two germline ends. This CDR3 spans 13 amino acids. The CDR3 spells CASSQDGRYGYTF. As DNA, the CDR3 is TGTGCCAGCAGCCAAGACGGCAGGTATGGCTACACCTTC.

The rearrangement links TRBV5-1 to TRBJ2-4; TRBD2 aligns across 7 bases. The CDR3 loop spans 13 amino acids. J was trimmed by 5 bases and V by 5 bases; bases with no gene match: 4. Germline V gene sequence: CDR1 SGHRS, CDR2 YFSETQ. CDR3 amino acids: CASRPTSQNIQYF. The CDR3 DNA sequence: TGCGCCAGCAGGCCGACTAGCCAAAACATTCAGTACTTC.

The chain is built from TRBV6-5 and TRBJ1-2, with D possibly being TRBD1 (5 bases). V was pared by 6 bases and J by 5 bases, with 13 bases between. Germline lookup yields CDR1 MNHEY and CDR2 SVGAGI. The CDR3 is made up of 13 amino acids. CDR3 loop: CASRQGLEYGYTF. The DNA for the CDR3 is TGTGCCAGCAGGCAGGGTCTCGAGTATGGCTACACCTTC.

The rearrangement uses TRBV29-1 and TRBJ2-5; possible D gene TRBD2, 5 bases. From germline, CDR1 is SQVTM and CDR2 ANQGSEA. Trimming took 6 bases from V and 5 from J, leaving 7 bases between them. This CDR3 comprises 10 residues. CDR3 residues: CSVPGETQYF. The CDR3 nucleotides are TGCAGCGTGCCGGGGGAGACCCAGTACTTC.

This chain uses TRBV30 with TRBJ1-2, with a weak D call TRBD1 (6 bases). Germline loops: CDR1 GTSNPN, CDR2 SVGIG (reference sequence). V was shortened by 2 bases and J by 4 bases, with 20 bases between the two germline ends. The CDR3 spans 16 residues. Here the CDR3 DNA reads TGTGCCTGGAGTCCGCCCGGGACACATATGTCCTATGGCTACACCTTC. Its protein is CAWSPPGTHMSYGYTF.

This clone has a single count. This chain joins TRBV6-6 and TRBJ1-6, with TRBD1 identical over 9 bases. The length of the CDR3 is 16 residues. The V gene end was trimmed by 9 bases and the J gene end by 10 bases; junction bases not matched to a gene: 16. The germline CDR1 and CDR2 sequences are MNHNY and SVGAGI (reference sequence). The CDR3 loop is CARTGGGEQGASPLHF. Written as DNA, the CDR3 is TGTGCCAGGACCGGCGGGGGTGAACAGGGGGCATCACCCCTCCACTTT.

The CDR3 is CASSPYNRAGGYTF. Here the CDR3 DNA reads TGCGCCAGCAGCCCGTATAACAGGGCAGGGGGCTACACCTTC. J is TRBJ1-2 and V is TRBV4-1; tentatively, D is TRBD1 (6 bases). CDR3 length equals 14 residues. CDR1 is MGHRA and CDR2 is YSYEKL in the germline V gene. The V end lost 4 bases, the J end lost 8 bases, and 17 bases lay between the germline ends.

The chain has TRBV15 and TRBJ1-1; TRBD1 aligns across 9 bases. The CDR3 covers 14 residues. CDR1 and CDR2 (germline): LNHNV, YYDKDF (reference sequence). Trimming removed 4 bases from V and 5 bases from J; junction bases left unmatched: 5. The CDR3: CATSNRGRVTEAFF. The CDR3 coding sequence is TGTGCCACCAGCAACAGGGGGCGAGTTACTGAAGCTTTCTTT.

The V call is TRBV7-2, the J call TRBJ1-6; D not certain. The CDR3 is 17 residues long. The germline CDR1 and CDR2 sequences are SGHTA and FQGNSA. V lost 0 bases, J lost 8 bases, and 17 bases lay in between. CDR3 region: CASSLAPGRISYSPLHF. CDR3 sequence (DNA): TGTGCCAGCAGCTTAGCGCCAGGTCGGATCAGCTATTCACCCCTCCACTTT.

The V call is TRBV14, the J call TRBJ1-6, with 11 bases aligning to TRBD1. CDR3 length: 19 amino acids. CDR1 and CDR2 (germline): SGHDN, FVKESK. The junction had 11 bases not matched to a gene; V was cut back by 4 bases and J by 3 bases. This chain's CDR3 is CASSRWTGGPPHYNSPLHF. The CDR3 DNA reads as TGTGCCAGCAGCCGCTGGACAGGGGGCCCTCCTCACTATAATTCACCCCTCCACTTT.